A selection of T cell receptor beta chains follows, all from one sample in a study of neoadjuvant anti-PD-1 for oral cavity cancer. Libraries were prepared by immunoSEQ multiplex PCR; TCRdb keeps only in-frame clonotypes and omits some of them. The sample holds about 14,000 clones, roughly 80% seen once. The sequenced sample was PBMCs, obtained after nivolumab (anti-PD-1) treatment. These receptors came from a person aged 35-79 years with oral cavity squamous cell carcinoma. The CDR3 runs from the conserved cysteine through the conserved F or W. The D gene is left open where the match is weak. The size field is filled for only some rows; it gives once, few, many or a size class.

abundance | j_gene | d_gene | v_gene | CDR3nt | CDR3aa
. | TRBJ1-2 | . | TRBV4-1 | TGCGCCAGCAGCCAAGAAAGGCTCCGTCAATATGGCTACACCTTC | CASSQERLRQYGYTF
. | TRBJ1-4 | . | TRBV6-1 | TGTGCCAGCAGTGAACAGGGGCTGCGAGAAAAACTGTTTTTT | CASSEQGLREKLFF
once | TRBJ1-2 | . | TRBV27 | TGTGCCAGCAGTCTCAGGGTAGAGTCTGGGTATGGCTACACCTTC | CASSLRVESGYGYTF
. | TRBJ1-5 | . | TRBV13 | TGTGCCAGCAGCTTGGGCAATCAGCCCCAGCATTTT | CASSLGNQPQHF
. | TRBJ1-1 | . | TRBV6-6 | TGTGCCAGCGTACAGGTCACGAACACTGAAGCTTTCTTT | CASVQVTNTEAFF
. | TRBJ2-3 | . | TRBV5-6 | TGTGCCAGCAGCTTGGGTGCGACAAAGCCGCAGTATTTT | CASSLGATKPQYF
. | TRBJ1-5 | . | TRBV19 | TGTGCCAGTCAAGACCAAAGCAATCAGCCCCAGCATTTT | CASQDQSNQPQHF
. | TRBJ2-1 | . | TRBV13 | TGTGCCAGCAGCTTTTCTGGGAGCTACAATGAGCAGTTCTTC | CASSFSGSYNEQFF
. | TRBJ2-3 | TRBD2 | TRBV7-3 | TGTGCCAGCAGCTTGTATGCGGGGGGAAAAGAGGATACGCAGTATTTT | CASSLYAGGKEDTQYF
. | TRBJ1-4 | . | TRBV29-1 | TGCAGCGTTTCTTCGCTCGCAGATACAACTAATGAAAAACTGTTTTTT | CSVSSLADTTNEKLFF
. | TRBJ2-5 | . | TRBV9 | TGTGCCAGCAGCCCTCGTTGGCAAGAGACCCAGTACTTC | CASSPRWQETQYF
. | TRBJ2-3 | . | TRBV14 | TGTGCCAGCAGCCCCCTCGGAGGGCCCACAGATACGCAGTATTTT | CASSPLGGPTDTQYF
. | TRBJ1-1 | . | TRBV6-6 | TGTGCCAGCAAGTCTACGGAGAGCAGAACTGAAGCTTTCTTT | CASKSTESRTEAFF
. | TRBJ1-1 | . | TRBV6-1 | TGTGCCAGCAGTGAATGGGGTCGGAACACTGAAGCTTTCTTT | CASSEWGRNTEAFF
. | TRBJ1-2 | . | TRBV10-3 | TGTGCCATCAGTGAGTGGTTGGGCGCGAACACCTTC | CAISEWLGANTF
once | TRBJ1-2 | . | TRBV9 | TGTGCCAGCAGCGGAGGGCCCGGGGGGGGAGCTAACTATGGCTACACCTTC | CASSGGPGGGANYGYTF
. | TRBJ2-2 | . | TRBV25-1 | TGTGCCAGCAGTGAATACATGGGCGACACCGGGGAGCTGTTTTTT | CASSEYMGDTGELFF
. | TRBJ2-1 | . | TRBV19 | TGTGCCAGTAACAATGACTACCGAGCCAATGAGCAGTTCTTC | CASNNDYRANEQFF
. | TRBJ1-5 | . | TRBV5-4 | TGTGCCAGCAGCTTTTGGGGGGGCAATCAGCCCCAGCATTTT | CASSFWGGNQPQHF
. | TRBJ1-1 | TRBD1 | TRBV23-1 | TGCGCCAGCAGTCAGGGGGACAGGGGTTTTTTGGGAGCTTTCTTT | CASSQGDRGFLGAFF
. | TRBJ1-2 | TRBD1 | TRBV6-6 | TGTGCCAGCAGTTACGTACCGGGACAGCATAACTATGGCTACACCTTC | CASSYVPGQHNYGYTF
. | TRBJ1-1 | . | TRBV15 | TGTGCCACCAGCAGAGGGCGGACGGGGGAACTCGCTGAAGCTTTCTTT | CATSRGRTGELAEAFF
. | TRBJ1-5 | TRBD1 | TRBV7-6 | TGTGCCAGCAGCCCCAGGGACAGGGGCGAAAATCAGCCCCAGCATTTT | CASSPRDRGENQPQHF
. | TRBJ1-2 | . | TRBV30 | TGTGCCTGGACTCCGGACGGTGGACTTGGCTACACCTTC | CAWTPDGGLGYTF
. | TRBJ2-1 | . | TRBV7-9 | TGTGCCAGCAGCCCTAGCGAGCAGACCTACAATGAGCAGTTCTTC | CASSPSEQTYNEQFF
. | TRBJ1-5 | . | TRBV7-6 | TGTGCCAGCAGCTTAGATCATACGACATCGCCCCAGCATTTT | CASSLDHTTSPQHF
. | TRBJ2-7 | . | TRBV9 | TGTGCCAGCAGATTTCATGGGTCCTACTCCTACGAGCAGTACTTC | CASRFHGSYSYEQYF
. | TRBJ2-4 | . | TRBV11-2 | TGTGCCAGCAGCTTAACCGAGTGGGCCATTCAGTACTTC | CASSLTEWAIQYF
. | TRBJ2-1 | TRBD2 | TRBV11-3 | TGTGCCAGCAGCCAGTGGTCGCTAGCGGGAGGTAACAATGAGCAGTTCTTC | CASSQWSLAGGNNEQFF
. | TRBJ2-3 | . | TRBV19 | TGTGCCAGTAGTATAACCGGGATCGCTAGCACAGATACGCAGTATTTT | CASSITGIASTDTQYF
. | TRBJ2-5 | . | TRBV5-1 | TGCGCCAGCAGCTTCGGAGTAGGAGGCCAAGAGACCCAGTACTTC | CASSFGVGGQETQYF
. | TRBJ1-6 | . | TRBV19 | TGTGCCAGTAGCATCGGGACATCTAATTCACCCCTCCACTTT | CASSIGTSNSPLHF
once | TRBJ1-2 | . | TRBV4-1 | TGCGCCAGCAGCCAAGGGGGAAGCGGGGCCCTATCTGGCTACACCTTC | CASSQGGSGALSGYTF
few | TRBJ1-4 | . | TRBV5-1 | TGCGCCAGCAGCTCGAAAGGACGGAATGAAAAACTGTTTTTT | CASSSKGRNEKLFF
. | TRBJ1-1 | . | TRBV10-3 | TGTGCCATCAGAGTCGGGACAACCTACAACACTGAAGCTTTCTTT | CAIRVGTTYNTEAFF
. | TRBJ1-5 | . | TRBV28 | TGTGCCAGCAGTTTACCGACAGGACCTAATCAGCCCCAGCATTTT | CASSLPTGPNQPQHF
. | TRBJ2-1 | . | TRBV7-3 | TGTGCCAGCAGCTCCGGTCCGCAGGGTGAGCAGTTCTTC | CASSSGPQGEQFF
. | TRBJ2-7 | . | TRBV10-2 | TGCGCCAGCAGTGAGTCCTGGGGAGAGCAGTACTTC | CASSESWGEQYF
. | TRBJ2-7 | . | TRBV4-1 | TGCGCCAGCAGCCAAGTAGCGGCCGGGAAATCCGCCGAGCAGTACTTC | CASSQVAAGKSAEQYF
. | TRBJ1-2 | . | TRBV6-1 | TGTGCCAGCAGTGAAGGATACGGCTACACCTTC | CASSEGYGYTF
once | TRBJ1-3 | . | TRBV6-5 | TGTGCCAGCCGACAGCTCGGAAACACCATATATTTT | CASRQLGNTIYF
few | TRBJ1-6 | . | TRBV2 | TGTGCCAGCAGTGAAAGCAGGGAGATTTCACCCCTCCACTTT | CASSESREISPLHF
. | TRBJ2-7 | TRBD2 | TRBV5-4 | TGTGCCAGCAGCTTGGGGGTAGCGGGAGTTTACGAGCAGTACTTC | CASSLGVAGVYEQYF
. | TRBJ2-3 | . | TRBV7-8 | TGTGCCAGCAGGCTGAATCGCGGGGTCGGCACAGATACGCAGTATTTT | CASRLNRGVGTDTQYF
. | TRBJ2-2 | . | TRBV27 | TGTGCCAGCAGTCCTCTTTCTAACACCGGGGAGCTGTTTTTT | CASSPLSNTGELFF
once | TRBJ1-1 | . | TRBV11-2 | TGTGCCAGCAGCTTAGCAATTGGGGGAACTGAAGCTTTCTTT | CASSLAIGGTEAFF
. | TRBJ2-7 | . | TRBV7-3 | TGTGCCAGCAGCCTTGGACATGTGGGCCACGAGCAGTACTTC | CASSLGHVGHEQYF
. | TRBJ2-2 | TRBD2 | TRBV13 | TGTGCCAGCAGTCAGACCGGGACTAGCGGCCCCGGGGAGCTGTTTTTT | CASSQTGTSGPGELFF
. | TRBJ1-4 | TRBD1 | TRBV6-5 | TGTGCCAGCAGCGCCGGGACAGGGCCTGAAAAACTGTTTTTT | CASSAGTGPEKLFF
. | TRBJ1-1 | TRBD1 | TRBV6-1 | TGTGCCAGCAGCCTAACAGGGGAAGAAGCTTTCTTT | CASSLTGEEAFF
. | TRBJ2-2 | . | TRBV7-9 | TGTGCCAGCAGCTTTCCGGGACTCCCAAACACCGGGGAGCTGTTTTTT | CASSFPGLPNTGELFF
. | TRBJ2-4 | TRBD2 | TRBV25-1 | TGTGCCAGCAGTGAATGGGGTGGGAGGGCGTTGGTTTCCTTC | CASSEWGGRALVSF
. | TRBJ1-3 | . | TRBV7-2 | TGTGCCAGCAGCCCGGACGCGTCCTCTGGAAACACCATATATTTT | CASSPDASSGNTIYF
few | TRBJ2-7 | . | TRBV28 | TGTGCCAGCAGTGACCGGCTGCTCTCCTACGAGCAGTACTTC | CASSDRLLSYEQYF
. | TRBJ2-4 | . | TRBV30 | TGTGCCTGGAGCGTTATCGCCAAAAACATTCAGTACTTC | CAWSVIAKNIQYF
. | TRBJ2-2 | . | TRBV19 | TGTGCCAGTACCCGCTCGCTCCTGAACACCGGGGAGCTGTTTTTT | CASTRSLLNTGELFF
. | TRBJ1-1 | . | TRBV2 | TGTGCCAGCGGATTGGGACGAGCGAACACTGAAGCTTTCTTT | CASGLGRANTEAFF